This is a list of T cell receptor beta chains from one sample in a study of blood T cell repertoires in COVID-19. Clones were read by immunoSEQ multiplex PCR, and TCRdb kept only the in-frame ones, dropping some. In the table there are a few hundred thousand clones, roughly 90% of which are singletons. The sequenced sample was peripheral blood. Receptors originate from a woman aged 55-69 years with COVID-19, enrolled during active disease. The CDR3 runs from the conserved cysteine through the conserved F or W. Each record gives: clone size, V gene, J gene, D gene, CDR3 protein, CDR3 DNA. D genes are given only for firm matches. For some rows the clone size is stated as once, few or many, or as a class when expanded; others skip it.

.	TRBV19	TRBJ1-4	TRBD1	CASSLPRTGGNEKLFF	TGTGCCAGTAGTCTCCCACGGACAGGGGGAAATGAAAAACTGTTTTTT
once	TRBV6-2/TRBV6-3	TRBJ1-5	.	CASSYSMRGIQPQHF	TGTGCCAGCAGTTACTCGATGAGGGGGATACAGCCCCAGCATTTT
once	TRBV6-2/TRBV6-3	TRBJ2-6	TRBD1	CASSYSGTGSTGANVLTF	TGTGCCAGCAGTTACTCCGGGACAGGGTCTACCGGGGCCAACGTCCTGACTTTC
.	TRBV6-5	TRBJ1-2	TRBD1	CASTRDRGHGYTF	TGTGCCAGCACCCGGGACAGGGGGCATGGCTACACCTTC
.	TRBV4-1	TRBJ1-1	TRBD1	CASSHDSQGGTEAFF	TGCGCCAGCAGCCACGATAGTCAGGGGGGCACTGAAGCTTTCTTT
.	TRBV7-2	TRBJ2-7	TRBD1	CASSLEPGTGVYEQYF	TGTGCCAGCAGCTTAGAGCCCGGGACAGGGGTCTACGAGCAGTACTTC
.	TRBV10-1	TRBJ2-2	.	CASSDGGKNTGELFF	TGCGCCAGCAGTGATGGGGGCAAGAACACCGGGGAGCTGTTTTTT
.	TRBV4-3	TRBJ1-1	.	CASSQAGYTEAFF	TGCGCCAGCAGCCAAGCAGGATACACTGAAGCTTTCTTT
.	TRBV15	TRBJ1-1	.	CATSRPGKNTEAFF	TGTGCCACCAGCAGACCAGGAAAGAACACTGAAGCTTTCTTT
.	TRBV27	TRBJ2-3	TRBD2	CASSRRTSGGKSTDTQYF	TGTGCCAGCAGTCGGAGGACTAGCGGGGGAAAGAGCACAGATACGCAGTATTTT
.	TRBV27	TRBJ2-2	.	CASSLLGHFNTGELFF	TGTGCCAGCAGTTTATTAGGACATTTCAACACCGGGGAGCTGTTTTTT
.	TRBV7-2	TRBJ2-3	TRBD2	CASSGQAGGTDTQYF	TGTGCCAGCAGCGGACAAGCGGGGGGCACAGATACGCAGTATTTT
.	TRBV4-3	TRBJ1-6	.	CASSQDRSGVGSPLHF	TGCGCCAGCAGCCAAGATCGGTCAGGGGTGGGCTCACCCCTCCACTTT
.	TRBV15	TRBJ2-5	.	CATSRGVGSSNEETQYF	TGTGCCACCAGCAGAGGGGTCGGGTCTAGCAACGAAGAGACCCAGTACTTC
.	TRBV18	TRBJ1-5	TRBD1	CASSDRGPLPQHF	TGTGCCAGCTCGGACAGGGGACCCCTGCCCCAGCATTTT
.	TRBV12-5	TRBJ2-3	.	CASGSGGPEDTQYF	TGTGCTAGTGGTTCAGGGGGGCCGGAGGATACGCAGTATTTT
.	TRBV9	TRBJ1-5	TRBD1	CASSDGTGYSNQPQHF	TGTGCCAGCAGCGATGGGACAGGATATAGCAATCAGCCCCAGCATTTT
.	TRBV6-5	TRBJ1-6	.	CASWLQGSYNSPLHF	TGTGCCAGCTGGTTACAGGGCTCCTATAATTCACCCCTCCACTTT
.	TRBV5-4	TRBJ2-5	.	CASSFAGRTETQYF	TGTGCCAGCAGCTTCGCAGGGCGAACGGAGACCCAGTACTTC
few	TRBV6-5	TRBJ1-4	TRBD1	CASRTGANEKLFF	TGTGCCAGCAGGACAGGGGCGAATGAAAAACTGTTTTTT
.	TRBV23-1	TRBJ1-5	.	CASTLLGNQPQHF	TGCGCCAGCACCCTACTAGGCAATCAGCCCCAGCATTTT
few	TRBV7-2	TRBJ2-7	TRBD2	CASRASGGPHNEQYF	TGTGCCTCGCGGGCGAGCGGGGGCCCCCACAACGAGCAGTACTTC
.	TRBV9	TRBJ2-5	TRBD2	CASSVGPSGGATAQYF	TGTGCCAGCAGCGTAGGTCCCAGCGGGGGTGCGACGGCCCAGTACTTC
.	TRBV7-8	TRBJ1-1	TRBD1	CASSLSFILFGQGASANTEAFF	TGTGCCAGCAGCTTATCTTTTATTTTGTTTGGACAGGGGGCTTCGGCGAACACTGAAGCTTTCTTT
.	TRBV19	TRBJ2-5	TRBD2	CASSIQASGGPQETQYF	TGTGCCAGTAGTATACAGGCTAGCGGGGGACCCCAAGAGACCCAGTACTTC
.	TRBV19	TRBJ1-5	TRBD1	CASTKMGQNQPQHF	TGTGCCAGTACCAAGATGGGACAGAATCAGCCCCAGCATTTT
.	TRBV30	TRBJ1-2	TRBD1	CAAGTGSYTF	TGTGCTGCCGGGACAGGGTCCTACACCTTC
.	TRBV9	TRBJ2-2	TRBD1	CASSVVQGGAGELFF	TGTGCCAGCAGCGTAGTTCAAGGGGGCGCCGGGGAGCTGTTTTTT
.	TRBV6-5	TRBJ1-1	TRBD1	CASSYSTGIIGTEAFF	TGTGCCAGCAGTTACTCGACAGGGATTATTGGCACTGAAGCTTTCTTT
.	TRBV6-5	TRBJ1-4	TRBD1	CASSPHRGGEKLFF	TGTGCCAGCAGTCCCCACAGGGGAGGTGAAAAACTGTTTTTT
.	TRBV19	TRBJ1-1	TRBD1	CASWDRVTEAFF	TGTGCCAGTTGGGACAGGGTAACTGAAGCTTTCTTT
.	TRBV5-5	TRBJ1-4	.	CASSLGASPYNEKLFF	TGTGCCAGCAGCTTGGGGGCCAGCCCCTATAATGAAAAACTGTTTTTT
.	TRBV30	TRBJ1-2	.	CAWNGGNYGYTF	TGTGCCTGGAACGGAGGGAACTATGGCTACACCTTC
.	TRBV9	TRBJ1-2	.	CASRTGGYGYTF	TGTGCCAGCCGTACTGGGGGGTATGGCTACACCTTC
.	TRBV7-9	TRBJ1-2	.	CASSLETANYGYTF	TGTGCCAGCAGCTTAGAGACAGCTAACTATGGCTACACCTTC